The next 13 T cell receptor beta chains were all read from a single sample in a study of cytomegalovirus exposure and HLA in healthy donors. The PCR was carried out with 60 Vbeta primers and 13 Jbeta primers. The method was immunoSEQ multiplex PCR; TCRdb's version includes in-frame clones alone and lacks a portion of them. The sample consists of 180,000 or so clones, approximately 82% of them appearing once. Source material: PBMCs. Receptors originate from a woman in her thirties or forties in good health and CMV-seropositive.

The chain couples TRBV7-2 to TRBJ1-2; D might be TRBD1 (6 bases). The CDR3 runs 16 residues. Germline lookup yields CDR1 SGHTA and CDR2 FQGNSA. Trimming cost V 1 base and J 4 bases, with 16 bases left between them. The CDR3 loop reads CASSLGAGGSGYGYTF. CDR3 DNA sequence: TGTGCCAGCAGCTTAGGAGCGGGGGGCAGCGGCTATGGCTACACCTTC.

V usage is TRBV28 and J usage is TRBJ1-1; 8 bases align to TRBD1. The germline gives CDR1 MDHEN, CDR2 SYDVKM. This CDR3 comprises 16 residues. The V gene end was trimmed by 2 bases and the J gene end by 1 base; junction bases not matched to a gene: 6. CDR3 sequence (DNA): TGTGCCAGCAGTTTAAGTGACAGGGGCACGAACACTGAAGCTTTCTTT. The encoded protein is CASSLSDRGTNTEAFF.

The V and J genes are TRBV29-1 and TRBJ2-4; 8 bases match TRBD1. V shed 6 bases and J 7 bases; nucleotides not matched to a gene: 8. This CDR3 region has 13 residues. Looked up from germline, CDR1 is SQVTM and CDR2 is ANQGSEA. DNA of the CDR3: TGCAGCGTCTCAGGGGGCGTGAGGAACATTCAGTACTTC. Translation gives CSVSGGVRNIQYF. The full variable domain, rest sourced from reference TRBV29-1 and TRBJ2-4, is SAVISQKPSRDICQRGTSLTIQCQVDSQVTMMFWYRQQPGQSLTLIATANQGSEATYESGFVIDKFPISRPNLTFSTLTVSNMSPEDSSIYLCSVSGGVRNIQYFGAGTRLSVL.

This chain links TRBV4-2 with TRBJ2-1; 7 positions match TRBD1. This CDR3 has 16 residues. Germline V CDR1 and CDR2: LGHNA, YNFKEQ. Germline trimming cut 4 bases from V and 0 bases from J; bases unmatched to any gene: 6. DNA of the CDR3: TGTGCCAGCAGCCTAAACAGGGGATCCTCCTACAATGAGCAGTTCTTC. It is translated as CASSLNRGSSYNEQFF.

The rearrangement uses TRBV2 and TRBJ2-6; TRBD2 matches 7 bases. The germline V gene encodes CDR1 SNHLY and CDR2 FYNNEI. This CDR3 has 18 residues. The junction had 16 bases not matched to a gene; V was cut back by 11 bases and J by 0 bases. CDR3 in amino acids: CAAAPGGTPASGANVLTF. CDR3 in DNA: TGTGCCGCCGCTCCCGGGGGGACCCCCGCCTCTGGGGCCAACGTCCTGACTTTC.

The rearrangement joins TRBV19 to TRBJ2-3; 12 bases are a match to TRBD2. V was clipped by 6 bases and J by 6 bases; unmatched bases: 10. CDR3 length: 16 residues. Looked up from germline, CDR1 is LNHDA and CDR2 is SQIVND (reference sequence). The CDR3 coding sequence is TGTGCCAGTAGCAGCCCCTGGACTAGCGGGGTGGATACGCAGTATTTT. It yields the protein CASSSPWTSGVDTQYF.

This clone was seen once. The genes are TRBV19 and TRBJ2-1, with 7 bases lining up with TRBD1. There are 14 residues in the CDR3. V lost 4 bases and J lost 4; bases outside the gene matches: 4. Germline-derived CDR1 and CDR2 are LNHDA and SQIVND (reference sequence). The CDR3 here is CASSTDREYNEQFF. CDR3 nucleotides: TGTGCCAGTAGTACCGACAGGGAGTACAATGAGCAGTTCTTC.

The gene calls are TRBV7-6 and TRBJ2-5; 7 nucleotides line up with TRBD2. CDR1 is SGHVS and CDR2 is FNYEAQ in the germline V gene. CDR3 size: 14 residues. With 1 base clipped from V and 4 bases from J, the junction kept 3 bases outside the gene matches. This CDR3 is CASSLVWGGETQYF. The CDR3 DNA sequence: TGTGCCAGCAGCTTAGTTTGGGGGGGAGAGACCCAGTACTTC.

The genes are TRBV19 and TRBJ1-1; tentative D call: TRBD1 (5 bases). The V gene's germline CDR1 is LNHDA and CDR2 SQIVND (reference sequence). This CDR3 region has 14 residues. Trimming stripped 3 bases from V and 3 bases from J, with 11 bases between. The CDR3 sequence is CASSMRRDYTEAFF. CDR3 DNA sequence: TGTGCCAGTAGTATGAGACGGGACTACACTGAAGCTTTCTTT. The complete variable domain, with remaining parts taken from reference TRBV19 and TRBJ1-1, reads DGGITQSPKYLFRKEGQNVTLSCEQNLNHDAMYWYRQDPGQGLRLIYYSQIVNDFQKGDIAEGYSVSREKKESFPLTVTSAQKNPTAFYLCASSMRRDYTEAFFGQGTRLTVV.

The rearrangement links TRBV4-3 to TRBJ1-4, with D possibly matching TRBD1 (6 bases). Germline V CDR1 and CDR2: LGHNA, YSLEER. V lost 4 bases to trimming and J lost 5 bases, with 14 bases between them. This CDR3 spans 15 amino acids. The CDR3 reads CASSLTGTSNEKLFF. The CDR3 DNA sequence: TGCGCCAGCAGCCTTACCGGGACATCGAATGAAAAACTGTTTTTT.

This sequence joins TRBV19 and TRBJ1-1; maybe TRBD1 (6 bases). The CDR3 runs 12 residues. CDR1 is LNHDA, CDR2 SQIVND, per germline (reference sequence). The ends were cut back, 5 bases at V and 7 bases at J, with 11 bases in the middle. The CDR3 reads CASSPAGVEAFF. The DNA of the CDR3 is TGTGCCAGTAGTCCCGCAGGGGTTGAAGCTTTCTTT.

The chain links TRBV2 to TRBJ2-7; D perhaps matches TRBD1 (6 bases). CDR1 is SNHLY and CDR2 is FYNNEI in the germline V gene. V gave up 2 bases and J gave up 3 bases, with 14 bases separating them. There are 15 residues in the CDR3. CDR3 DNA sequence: TGTGCCAGCAGTGAACGGGCAGGGGCGCACTACGAGCAGTACTTC. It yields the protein CASSERAGAHYEQYF.

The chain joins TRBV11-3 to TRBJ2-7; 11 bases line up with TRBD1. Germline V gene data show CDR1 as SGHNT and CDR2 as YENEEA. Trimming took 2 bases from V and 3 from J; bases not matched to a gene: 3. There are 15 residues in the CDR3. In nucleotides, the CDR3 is TGTGCCAGCAGCTTAATGGGGACAGGGGGCTACGAGCAGTACTTC. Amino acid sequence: CASSLMGTGGYEQYF. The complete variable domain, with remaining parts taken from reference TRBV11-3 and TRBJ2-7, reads EAGVVQSPRYKIIEKKQPVAFWCNPISGHNTLYWYLQNLGQGPELLIRYENEEAVDDSQLPKDRFSAERLKGVDSTLKIQPAELGDSAVYLCASSLMGTGGYEQYFGPGTRLTVT.